Listed below are T cell receptor beta chains from one sample, sequenced in a study of regulatory T cells in long-lasting Graves disease. TCRdb passed the multiplex PCR reads through MiXCR, listing each CDR3 protein once. The sample holds about 220,000 distinct CDR3 sequences, 15% to 20% seen once. Sequenced here: peripheral blood mononuclear cells (PBMCs), sampled at new diagnosis, from a patient treated with antithyroid drugs. Receptor source: a female donor with Graves disease. Both conserved end residues are part of each CDR3. Fields, in order: D gene, J gene, V gene, clone size, CDR3 protein, CDR3 DNA. The D gene is left open where the match is weak. The size entry is marked missing in some rows and otherwise reads once, few, many or a size class.

D: .; J: TRBJ1-4; V: TRBV24-1; size: many; CDR3: CATSDGAVNEKLFF; DNA: TGTGCCACCAGTGACGGGGCAGTTAATGAAAAACTGTTTTTT
D: TRBD1; J: TRBJ2-4; V: TRBV12-3/TRBV12-4; size: once; CDR3: CASSLSAGGDKNIQYF; DNA: TGTGCCAGCAGTTTATCGGCAGGGGGCGACAAAAACATTCAGTACTTC
D: .; J: TRBJ1-2; V: TRBV12-3/TRBV12-4; size: many; CDR3: CASSRGVGGAVGYTF; DNA: TGTGCCAGCAGCCGAGGCGTTGGAGGGGCTGTTGGCTACACCTTC
D: .; J: TRBJ2-7; V: TRBV25-1; size: few; CDR3: CASMGGGYEQYF; DNA: TGTGCCAGCATGGGGGGAGGCTACGAGCAGTACTTC
D: .; J: TRBJ1-1; V: TRBV19; size: many; CDR3: CASSLPGRYTEAFF; DNA: TGTGCCAGTAGCCTCCCGGGACGGTACACTGAAGCTTTCTTT
D: TRBD2; J: TRBJ2-7; V: TRBV4-2; size: .; CDR3: CASSPPPSGESYEQYF; DNA: TGTGCCAGCAGCCCCCCCCCTAGCGGGGAATCCTACGAGCAGTACTTC
D: TRBD2; J: TRBJ2-3; V: TRBV28; size: many; CDR3: CASRPQELAGGDTQYF; DNA: TGTGCCAGCAGACCTCAAGAGTTAGCGGGAGGAGATACGCAGTATTTT
D: .; J: TRBJ2-7; V: TRBV28; size: many; CDR3: CASSFRARLHRNYEQYF; DNA: TGTGCCAGCAGTTTTCGGGCTAGACTCCACCGTAACTACGAGCAGTACTTC
D: TRBD1; J: TRBJ2-1; V: TRBV18; size: many; CDR3: CASSPLTGGAGNEQFF; DNA: TGTGCCAGCTCACCACTCACAGGGGGCGCGGGGAATGAGCAGTTCTTC
D: .; J: TRBJ1-1; V: TRBV2; size: many; CDR3: CASSTTMNTEAFF; DNA: TGTGCCAGCAGCACCACCATGAACACTGAAGCTTTCTTT
D: TRBD2; J: TRBJ2-7; V: TRBV10-3; size: many; CDR3: CAISESTSGRRYEQYF; DNA: TGTGCCATCAGTGAGTCGACTAGCGGGAGAAGGTACGAGCAGTACTTC
D: .; J: TRBJ1-4; V: TRBV7-2; size: many; CDR3: CASSLAHQTNEKLFF; DNA: TGTGCCAGCAGCTTAGCGCATCAGACTAATGAAAAACTGTTTTTT
D: TRBD2; J: TRBJ2-1; V: TRBV6-1; size: many; CDR3: CATKTSSGSYNEQFF; DNA: TGTGCCACCAAGACCTCTAGCGGTTCTTACAATGAGCAGTTCTTC
D: .; J: TRBJ1-2; V: TRBV10-3; size: .; CDR3: CAISESLDEQGPYGYTF; DNA: TGTGCCATCAGTGAGTCCTTGGACGAACAGGGCCCCTATGGCTACACCTTC
D: .; J: TRBJ2-3; V: TRBV6-5; size: many; CDR3: CASSYSIGDGQSTDTQYF; DNA: TGTGCCAGCAGTTACTCGATTGGAGACGGGCAAAGCACAGATACGCAGTATTTT
D: .; J: TRBJ2-3; V: TRBV3-1; size: .; CDR3: CASSLRSGQGATQYF; DNA: TGTGCCAGCAGCCTTCGCTCCGGGCAAGGGGCTACGCAGTATTTT
D: TRBD2; J: TRBJ2-7; V: TRBV6-1; size: many; CDR3: CASLTSGRVREQYF; DNA: TGTGCCAGCCTGACGAGCGGGAGGGTGCGCGAGCAGTACTTC
D: .; J: TRBJ2-2; V: TRBV18; size: many; CDR3: CASSPGGPAGELFF; DNA: TGTGCCAGCTCACCAGGGGGCCCCGCCGGGGAGCTGTTTTTT
D: .; J: TRBJ1-5; V: TRBV15; size: many; CDR3: CATSRGQSNQPQHF; DNA: TGTGCCACCAGCAGAGGACAGAGCAATCAGCCCCAGCATTTT
D: TRBD2; J: TRBJ2-3; V: TRBV7-9; size: many; CDR3: CASSLLAGSTDTQYF; DNA: TGTGCCAGCAGCTTACTAGCGGGGAGCACAGATACGCAGTATTTT
D: TRBD2; J: TRBJ2-1; V: TRBV11-3; size: many; CDR3: CASSRTSGSNEQFF; DNA: TGTGCCAGCAGCCGGACTAGCGGGAGTAATGAGCAGTTCTTC
D: .; J: TRBJ1-5; V: TRBV18; size: many; CDR3: CASSPWRADAPQHF; DNA: TGTGCCAGCTCACCCTGGAGGGCTGACGCGCCCCAGCATTTT
D: TRBD2; J: TRBJ2-3; V: TRBV7-8; size: .; CDR3: CASSDGLASTDTQYF; DNA: TGTGCCAGCAGCGACGGACTAGCGTCCACAGATACGCAGTATTTT
D: TRBD1; J: TRBJ1-4; V: TRBV2; size: many; CDR3: CASRGQGQGYEKLFF; DNA: TGTGCCAGCAGGGGACAGGGGCAGGGGTATGAAAAACTGTTTTTT
D: .; J: TRBJ2-7; V: TRBV7-2; size: many; CDR3: CASSLDPGMYEQYF; DNA: TGTGCCAGCAGCTTAGATCCGGGGATGTACGAGCAGTACTTC
D: .; J: TRBJ1-5; V: TRBV19; size: many; CDR3: CASSGGLNSNQPQHF; DNA: TGTGCCAGCTCCGGGGGGCTCAATAGCAATCAGCCCCAGCATTTT
D: .; J: TRBJ2-7; V: TRBV28; size: many; CDR3: CASRFFIGTSHSSYEQYF; DNA: TGTGCCAGCAGATTTTTCATCGGGACCAGCCACTCCTCCTACGAGCAGTACTTC
D: .; J: TRBJ1-2; V: TRBV15; size: few; CDR3: CATSSLRNYGYTF; DNA: TGTGCCACCAGCAGCCTAAGAAACTATGGCTACACCTTC
D: .; J: TRBJ2-2; V: TRBV20-1; size: many; CDR3: CSARVRAGELFF; DNA: TGCAGTGCTAGAGTCCGGGCCGGGGAGCTGTTTTTT
D: .; J: TRBJ1-1; V: TRBV11-3; size: many; CDR3: CASSLRFMNTEAFF; DNA: TGTGCCAGCAGCTTAAGGTTTATGAACACTGAAGCTTTCTTT
D: .; J: TRBJ1-1; V: TRBV19; size: many; CDR3: CASSMRVGRVNTEAFF; DNA: TGTGCCAGTAGTATGCGAGTTGGCAGGGTGAACACTGAAGCTTTCTTT
D: TRBD1; J: TRBJ2-5; V: TRBV2; size: many; CDR3: CARGTEQETQYF; DNA: TGTGCCAGAGGGACAGAACAAGAGACCCAGTACTTC
D: .; J: TRBJ2-5; V: TRBV19; size: many; CDR3: CASSILGGLQETQYF; DNA: TGTGCCAGTAGTATTCTAGGCGGCCTACAAGAGACCCAGTACTTC
D: TRBD1; J: TRBJ1-2; V: TRBV5-6; size: .; CDR3: CASSGNRGRGYGYTF; DNA: TGTGCCAGCAGCGGGAACAGGGGGCGAGGGTATGGCTACACCTTC
D: .; J: TRBJ2-5; V: TRBV20-1; size: many; CDR3: CSAPLPRDPETQYF; DNA: TGCAGTGCCCCCCTCCCCCGGGACCCGGAGACCCAGTACTTC
D: .; J: TRBJ1-4; V: TRBV6-1; size: .; CDR3: CASTRAATNEKLFF; DNA: TGTGCCAGCACTAGAGCTGCAACTAATGAAAAACTGTTTTTT
D: TRBD1; J: TRBJ2-7; V: TRBV27; size: many; CDR3: CASSLSTRGHEQYF; DNA: TGTGCCAGCAGTTTATCAACCAGGGGGCATGAGCAGTACTTC
D: TRBD1; J: TRBJ1-1; V: TRBV19; size: many; CDR3: CASSDDRGPAFF; DNA: TGTGCCAGTAGTGACGACAGGGGGCCTGCTTTCTTT
D: .; J: TRBJ2-3; V: TRBV10-2; size: many; CDR3: CASRDSDNTDTQYF; DNA: TGCGCCAGCAGGGACTCCGACAACACAGATACGCAGTATTTT
D: .; J: TRBJ1-3; V: TRBV6-1; size: many; CDR3: CASSEAYRSSGNTIYF; DNA: TGTGCCAGCAGTGAAGCGTACAGAAGCTCTGGAAACACCATATATTTT
D: .; J: TRBJ2-3; V: TRBV7-2; size: .; CDR3: CASSITSFRDTQYF; DNA: TGTGCCAGCAGCATCACTAGCTTTCGCGATACGCAGTATTTT
D: .; J: TRBJ2-2; V: TRBV6-1; size: many; CDR3: CASSGQEINTGELFF; DNA: TGTGCCAGCTCAGGCCAGGAGATTAACACCGGGGAGCTGTTTTTT
D: .; J: TRBJ2-7; V: TRBV2; size: many; CDR3: CASSSRDKVYEQYF; DNA: TGTGCCAGCAGTTCCCGGGACAAAGTCTACGAGCAGTACTTC
D: TRBD2; J: TRBJ2-1; V: TRBV30; size: many; CDR3: CAWSTPGGSSYNEQFF; DNA: TGTGCCTGGAGTACCCCGGGGGGAAGCTCCTACAATGAGCAGTTCTTC
D: .; J: TRBJ1-2; V: TRBV7-9; size: many; CDR3: CASSSQSGYTF; DNA: TGTGCCAGCAGCTCCCAAAGTGGCTACACCTTC
D: .; J: TRBJ2-1; V: TRBV20-1; size: .; CDR3: CSARRLFGGYNEQFF; DNA: TGCAGTGCCCGGAGACTCTTTGGCGGCTACAATGAGCAGTTCTTC
D: .; J: TRBJ2-3; V: TRBV11-2; size: many; CDR3: CASSLDRTGDTQYF; DNA: TGTGCCAGCAGCTTAGATCGGACGGGGGATACGCAGTATTTT
D: TRBD1; J: TRBJ2-7; V: TRBV19; size: many; CDR3: CASGETRQGINEQYF; DNA: TGTGCCAGTGGGGAAACGAGACAGGGGATCAACGAGCAGTACTTC
D: TRBD2; J: TRBJ2-1; V: TRBV2; size: .; CDR3: CASSGNLAEASYNEQFF; DNA: TGTGCCAGCAGTGGTAATCTAGCGGAAGCCTCCTACAATGAGCAGTTCTTC
D: TRBD2; J: TRBJ2-5; V: TRBV20-1; size: few; CDR3: CSAGGLAGNQETQYF; DNA: TGCAGTGCTGGGGGACTAGCGGGGAACCAAGAGACCCAGTACTTC
D: TRBD1; J: TRBJ2-5; V: TRBV20-1; size: many; CDR3: CSARDQLRDSQQETQYF; DNA: TGCAGTGCTAGAGATCAACTCCGGGACAGCCAACAAGAGACCCAGTACTTC
D: .; J: TRBJ1-1; V: TRBV7-2; size: many; CDR3: CASSLAPLSGPEAFF; DNA: TGTGCCAGCAGCTTAGCTCCTTTAAGTGGTCCTGAAGCTTTCTTT